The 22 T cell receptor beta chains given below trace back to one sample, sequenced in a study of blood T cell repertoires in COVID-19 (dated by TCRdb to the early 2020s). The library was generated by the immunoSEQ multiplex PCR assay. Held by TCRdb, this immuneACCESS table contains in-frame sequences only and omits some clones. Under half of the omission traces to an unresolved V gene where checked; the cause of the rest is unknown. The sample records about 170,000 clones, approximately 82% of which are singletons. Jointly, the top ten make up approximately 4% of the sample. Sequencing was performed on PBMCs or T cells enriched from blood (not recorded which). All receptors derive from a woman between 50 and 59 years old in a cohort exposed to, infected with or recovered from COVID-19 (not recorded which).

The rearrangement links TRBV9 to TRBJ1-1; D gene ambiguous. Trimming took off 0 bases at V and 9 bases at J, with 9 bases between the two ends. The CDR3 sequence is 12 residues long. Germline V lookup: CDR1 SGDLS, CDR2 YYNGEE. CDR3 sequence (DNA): TGTGCCAGCAGCGTAGAAGGCAGGAAAGCTTTCTTT. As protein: CASSVEGRKAFF. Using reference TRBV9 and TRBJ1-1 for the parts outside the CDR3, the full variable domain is DSGVTQTPKHLITATGQRVTLRCSPRSGDLSVYWYQQSLDQGLQFLIQYYNGEERAKGNILERFSAQQFPDLHSELNLSSLELGDSALYFCASSVEGRKAFFGQGTRLTVV.

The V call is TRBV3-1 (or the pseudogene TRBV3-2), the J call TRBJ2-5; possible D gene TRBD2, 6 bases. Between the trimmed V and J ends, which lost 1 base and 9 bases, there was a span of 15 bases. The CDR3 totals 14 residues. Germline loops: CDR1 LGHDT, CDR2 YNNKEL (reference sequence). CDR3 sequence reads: CASSQGVTSWAQYF. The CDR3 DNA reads TGTGCCAGCAGCCAAGGGGTAACTAGCTGGGCCCAGTACTTC.

CDR3: CASSPLPPRSGSYTDTQYF. CDR3 DNA sequence: TGTGCCAGCTCACCCCTACCCCCCCGAAGCGGGAGTTACACAGATACGCAGTATTTT. The chain recombines TRBV18 with TRBJ2-3; 8 bases match TRBD2. The CDR3 extends over 19 amino acids. V shed 3 bases and J 2 bases; nucleotides not matched to a gene: 16. Germline lookup yields CDR1 KGHSH and CDR2 LQKENI.

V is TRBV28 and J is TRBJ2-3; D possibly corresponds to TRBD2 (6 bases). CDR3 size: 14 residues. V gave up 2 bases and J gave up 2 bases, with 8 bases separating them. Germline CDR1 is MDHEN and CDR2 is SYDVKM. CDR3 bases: TGTGCCAGCAGTTTAGCGGGATACACAGATACGCAGTATTTT. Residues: CASSLAGYTDTQYF.

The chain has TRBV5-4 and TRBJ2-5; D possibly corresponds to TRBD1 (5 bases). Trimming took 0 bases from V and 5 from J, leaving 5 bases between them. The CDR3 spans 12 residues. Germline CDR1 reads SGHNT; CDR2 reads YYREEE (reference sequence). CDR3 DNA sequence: TGTGCCAGCAGCTTGGAGGGGGAGACCCAGTACTTC. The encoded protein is CASSLEGETQYF.

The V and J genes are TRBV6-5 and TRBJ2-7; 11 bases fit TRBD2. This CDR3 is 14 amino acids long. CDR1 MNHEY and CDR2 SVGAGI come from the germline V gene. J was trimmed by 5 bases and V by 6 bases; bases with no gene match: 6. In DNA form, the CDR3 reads TGTGCCAGCAGCCTCCTAGCGGGAGGCCACGAGCAGTACTTC. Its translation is CASSLLAGGHEQYF.

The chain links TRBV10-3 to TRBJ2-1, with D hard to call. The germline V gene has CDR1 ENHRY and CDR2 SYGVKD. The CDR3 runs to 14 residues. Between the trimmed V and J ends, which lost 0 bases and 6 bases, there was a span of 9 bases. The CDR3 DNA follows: TGTGCCATCAGTGAGTCTGAGAGCCTCAATGAGCAGTTCTTC. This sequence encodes CAISESESLNEQFF.

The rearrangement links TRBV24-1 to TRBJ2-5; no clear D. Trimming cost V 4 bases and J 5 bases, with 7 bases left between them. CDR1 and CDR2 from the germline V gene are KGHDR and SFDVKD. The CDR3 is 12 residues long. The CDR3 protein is CATSDPRETQYF. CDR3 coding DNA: TGTGCCACCAGTGACCCCCGGGAGACCCAGTACTTC.

DNA for the CDR3: TGTGCCAGCAGTGAGACGGACTATAGCAATCAGCCCCAGCATTTT. It encodes CASSETDYSNQPQHF. V is TRBV2 and J is TRBJ1-5; no definite D call. The CDR3 sequence is 15 residues long. Looked up from germline, CDR1 is SNHLY and CDR2 is FYNNEI. V shed 3 bases and J shed 0 bases, with 9 bases lying between them. Based on the CDR3 plus reference TRBV2 and TRBJ1-5, the full variable domain is EPEVTQTPSHQVTQMGQEVILRCVPISNHLYFYWYRQILGQKVEFLVSFYNNEISEKSEIFDDQFSVERPDGSNFTLKIRSTKLEDSAMYFCASSETDYSNQPQHFGDGTRLSIL.

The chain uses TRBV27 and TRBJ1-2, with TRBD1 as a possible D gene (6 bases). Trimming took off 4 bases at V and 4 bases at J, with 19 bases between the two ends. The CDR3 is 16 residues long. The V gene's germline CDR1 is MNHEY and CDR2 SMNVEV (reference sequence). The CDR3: CASSSGQGAVTYGYTF. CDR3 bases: TGTGCCAGCAGTTCGGGACAAGGGGCGGTCACCTATGGCTACACCTTC.

For the CDR3, the DNA is TGTGCCAGCAGCTCGTATAGCGGGAAACCCTCCTCGGGTGAGCAGTTCTTC. It yields the protein CASSSYSGKPSSGEQFF. J is TRBJ2-1 and V is TRBV7-3; 8 positions agree with TRBD2. CDR3 length: 17 amino acids. The germline V gene encodes CDR1 SGHTA and CDR2 FQGTGA. V shed 4 bases and J 9 bases; nucleotides not matched to a gene: 17.

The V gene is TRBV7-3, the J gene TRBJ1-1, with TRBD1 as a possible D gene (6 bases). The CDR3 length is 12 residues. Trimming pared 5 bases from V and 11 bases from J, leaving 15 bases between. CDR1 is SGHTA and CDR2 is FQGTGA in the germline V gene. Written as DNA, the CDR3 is TGTGCCAGCAGCGATACAGGGCCTGTCGCTTTCTTT. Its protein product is CASSDTGPVAFF.

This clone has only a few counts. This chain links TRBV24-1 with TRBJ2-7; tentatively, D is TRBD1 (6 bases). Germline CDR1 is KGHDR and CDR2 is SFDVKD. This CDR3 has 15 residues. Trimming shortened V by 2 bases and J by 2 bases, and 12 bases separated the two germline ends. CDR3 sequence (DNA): TGTGCCACCAGTGATTCCCAGGCAGGGGCCTACGAGCAGTACTTC. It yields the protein CATSDSQAGAYEQYF.

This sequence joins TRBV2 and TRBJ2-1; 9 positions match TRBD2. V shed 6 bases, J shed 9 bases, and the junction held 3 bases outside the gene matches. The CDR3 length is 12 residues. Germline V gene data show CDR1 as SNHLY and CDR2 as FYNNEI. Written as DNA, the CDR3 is TGTGCCAGCAGGGGGACTAGCAGTGAGCAGTTCTTC. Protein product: CASRGTSSEQFF. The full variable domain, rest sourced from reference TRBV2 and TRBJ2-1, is EPEVTQTPSHQVTQMGQEVILRCVPISNHLYFYWYRQILGQKVEFLVSFYNNEISEKSEIFDDQFSVERPDGSNFTLKIRSTKLEDSAMYFCASRGTSSEQFFGPGTRLTVL.

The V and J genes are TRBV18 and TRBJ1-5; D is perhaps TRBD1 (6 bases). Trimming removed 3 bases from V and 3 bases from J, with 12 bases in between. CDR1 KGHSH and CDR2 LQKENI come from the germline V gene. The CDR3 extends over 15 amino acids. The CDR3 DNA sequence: TGTGCCAGCTCACCGGGCAGGGGCCCCAATCAGCCCCAGCATTTT. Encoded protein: CASSPGRGPNQPQHF.

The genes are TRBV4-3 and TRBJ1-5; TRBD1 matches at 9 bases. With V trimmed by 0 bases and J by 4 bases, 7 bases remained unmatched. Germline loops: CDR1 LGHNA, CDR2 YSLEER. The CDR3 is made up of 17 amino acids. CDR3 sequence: CASSQDYGQGINQPQHF. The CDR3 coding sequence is TGCGCCAGCAGCCAAGATTATGGACAGGGGATTAATCAGCCCCAGCATTTT.

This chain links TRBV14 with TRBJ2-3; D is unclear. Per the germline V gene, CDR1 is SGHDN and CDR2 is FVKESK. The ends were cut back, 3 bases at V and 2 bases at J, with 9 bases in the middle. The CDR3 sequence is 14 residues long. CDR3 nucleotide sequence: TGTGCCAGCAGCCAGGTGACTCACACAGATACGCAGTATTTT. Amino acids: CASSQVTHTDTQYF. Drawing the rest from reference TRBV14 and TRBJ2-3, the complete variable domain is EAGVTQFPSHSVIEKGQTVTLRCDPISGHDNLYWYRRVMGKEIKFLLHFVKESKQDESGMPNNRFLAERTGGTYSTLKVQPAELEDSGVYFCASSQVTHTDTQYFGPGTRLTVL.

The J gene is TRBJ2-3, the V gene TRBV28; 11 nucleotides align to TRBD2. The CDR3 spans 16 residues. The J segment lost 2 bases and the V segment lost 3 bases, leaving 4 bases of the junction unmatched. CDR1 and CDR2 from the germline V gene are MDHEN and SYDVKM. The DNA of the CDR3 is TGTGCCAGCAGTTTCTCTAGCGGGAGGAACACAGATACGCAGTATTTT. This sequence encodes CASSFSSGRNTDTQYF. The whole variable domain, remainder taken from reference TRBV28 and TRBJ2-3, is DVKVTQSSRYLVKRTGEKVFLECVQDMDHENMFWYRQDPGLGLRLIYFSYDVKMKEKGDIPEGYSVSREKKERFSLILESASTNQTSMYLCASSFSSGRNTDTQYFGPGTRLTVL.

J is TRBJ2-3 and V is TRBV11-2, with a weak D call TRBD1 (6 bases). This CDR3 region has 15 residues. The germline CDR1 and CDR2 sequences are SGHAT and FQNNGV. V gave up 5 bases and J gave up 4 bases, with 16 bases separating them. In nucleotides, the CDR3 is TGTGCCAGCAGCCCAGGGCGGTCAGGGGCAGATACGCAGTATTTT. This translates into CASSPGRSGADTQYF.

DNA of the CDR3: TGTGCCATCAGTGGCGGGAGGGGACAGAGCACAGATACGCAGTATTTT. Translated, it gives CAISGGRGQSTDTQYF. J is TRBJ2-3 and V is TRBV10-3; TRBD2 matches at 9 bases. J was trimmed by 0 bases and V by 4 bases; bases with no gene match: 5. This CDR3 region has 16 residues. The germline V gene encodes CDR1 ENHRY and CDR2 SYGVKD.

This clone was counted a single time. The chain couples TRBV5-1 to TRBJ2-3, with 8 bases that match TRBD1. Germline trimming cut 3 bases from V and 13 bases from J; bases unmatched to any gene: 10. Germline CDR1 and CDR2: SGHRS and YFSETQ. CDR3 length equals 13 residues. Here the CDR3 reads CASSWIGQGREYF. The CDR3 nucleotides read TGCGCCAGCAGCTGGATCGGACAGGGTCGGGAGTATTTT. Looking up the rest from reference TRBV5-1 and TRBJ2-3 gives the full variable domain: KAGVTQTPRYLIKTRGQQVTLSCSPISGHRSVSWYQQTPGQGLQFLFEYFSETQRNKGNFPGRFSGRQFSNSRSEMNVSTLELGDSALYLCASSWIGQGREYFGPGTRLTVL.

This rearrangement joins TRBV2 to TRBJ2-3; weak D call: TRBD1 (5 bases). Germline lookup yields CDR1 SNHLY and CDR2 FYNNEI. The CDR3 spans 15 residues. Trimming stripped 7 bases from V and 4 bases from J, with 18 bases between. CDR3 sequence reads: CASTGHTLPPDTQYF. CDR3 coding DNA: TGTGCCAGCACCGGACACACACTGCCCCCAGATACGCAGTATTTT.